These T cell receptor beta chains were read from a single sample in a study of cytomegalovirus exposure and HLA in healthy donors. Clones were sequenced by immunoSEQ multiplex PCR, and TCRdb holds only the in-frame ones, with some missing. This repertoire shows roughly 190,000 clones, 75% to 80% found once; its top ten account for around an eighth. The sequenced sample was PBMCs. The receptors were sampled from a woman aged 25-40 years in good health and CMV-seropositive. Each CDR3 is given with its conserved first and last residue. A D gene is named only where the DNA matches it firmly. A clone size is listed for some rows: how often the clone was seen (once, few, many), or a class if it is expanded.

>TRBV4-3|TRBJ2-2|19|TRBD2|few
CASSQERLAGVGRTGELFF
TGCGCCAGCAGCCAAGAACGACTAGCGGGAGTTGGGCGCACCGGGGAGCTGTTTTTT
>TRBV28|TRBJ1-1|14|-|-
CASSFPGQNTEAFF
TGTGCCAGCAGTTTCCCTGGGCAGAACACTGAAGCTTTCTTT
>TRBV6-5|TRBJ2-7|14|-|few
CASTLSLSSYEQYF
TGTGCCAGCACCCTATCTCTCTCCTCCTACGAGCAGTACTTC
>TRBV7-9|TRBJ2-3|17|TRBD2|-
CASGSPGRGYLTDTQYF
TGTGCCAGCGGCTCCCCTGGGCGGGGGTACCTCACAGATACGCAGTATTTT
>TRBV28|TRBJ2-3|11|-|few
CASSFRDTQYF
TGTGCCAGCAGTTTTAGAGATACGCAGTATTTT
>TRBV6-4|TRBJ1-2|14|-|few
CASSDSKDSDGYTF
TGTGCCAGCAGTGACTCTAAGGACAGCGATGGCTACACCTTC
>TRBV30|TRBJ2-1|16|TRBD2|few
CAWKYETSEYYNEQFF
TGTGCCTGGAAGTATGAGACTAGCGAATACTACAATGAGCAGTTCTTC
>TRBV2|TRBJ2-7|12|-|-
CASSFLDYEQYF
TGTGCCAGCAGTTTCCTAGACTACGAGCAGTACTTC
>TRBV13|TRBJ1-1|13|-|-
CASSSTENTEAFF
TGTGCCAGCAGCTCGACAGAGAACACTGAAGCTTTCTTT
>TRBV9|TRBJ2-1|14|-|once
CASSPGGRANEQFF
TGTGCCAGCAGCCCTGGGGGCAGAGCCAATGAGCAGTTCTTC
>TRBV10-3|TRBJ1-1|14|TRBD1|-
CAIRATGFLTEAFF
TGTGCCATCAGGGCGACAGGGTTCCTTACTGAAGCTTTCTTT
>TRBV7-2|TRBJ2-5|15|-|few
CASSTIRTVRETQYF
TGTGCCAGCAGCACCATTCGGACAGTGAGAGAGACCCAGTACTTC
>TRBV7-2|TRBJ2-7|13|-|-
CASSPDRNYEQYF
TGTGCCAGCAGCCCGGACAGAAACTACGAGCAGTACTTC
>TRBV7-3|TRBJ1-5|16|-|-
CASSLMKSYSNQPQHF
TGTGCCAGCAGCTTAATGAAATCCTATAGCAATCAGCCCCAGCATTTT
>TRBV5-1|TRBJ1-1|14|-|once
CASSSKQGNTEAFF
TGCGCCAGCAGCTCAAAACAGGGGAACACTGAAGCTTTCTTT
>TRBV30|TRBJ2-5|12|-|-
CAWSVISRTQYF
TGTGCCTGGAGTGTAATTTCGCGGACCCAGTACTTC
>TRBV13|TRBJ2-2|18|TRBD2|-
CASSSSGGSDMNTGELFF
TGTGCCAGCAGCTCATCTGGCGGGAGTGATATGAACACCGGGGAGCTGTTTTTT
>TRBV11-3|TRBJ2-1|15|TRBD2|-
CASSLGTSGRDEQFF
TGTGCCAGCAGCTTAGGGACTAGCGGGAGGGATGAGCAGTTCTTC
>TRBV28|TRBJ1-2|13|TRBD1|-
CASIPTGDRDYTF
TGTGCCAGCATCCCAACCGGCGACAGGGACTACACCTTC
>TRBV7-9|TRBJ2-6|18|-|-
CASSLALRAPSGANVLTF
TGTGCCAGCAGCTTAGCGCTGAGGGCCCCCTCTGGGGCCAACGTCCTGACTTTC
>TRBV7-9|TRBJ1-5|15|-|-
CASSSAEGPTQPQHF
TGTGCCAGCAGCTCCGCTGAGGGCCCGACTCAGCCCCAGCATTTT
>TRBV6-6|TRBJ2-3|14|-|-
CASIQGHSSDTQYF
TGTGCCAGCATCCAGGGGCACAGTTCCGATACGCAGTATTTT
>TRBV19|TRBJ2-4|11|-|-
CARPKENIQYF
TGTGCCAGGCCTAAAGAAAACATTCAGTACTTC
>TRBV5-4|TRBJ2-5|13|-|-
CASGQGRVETQYF
TGTGCCAGCGGCCAGGGCAGGGTAGAGACCCAGTACTTC
>TRBV7-9|TRBJ1-2|15|-|-
CASSRFGDYTYGYTF
TGTGCCAGCAGCCGCTTCGGGGATTATACCTATGGCTACACCTTC
>TRBV7-8|TRBJ1-1|15|TRBD1|-
CASSLAQGAYTEAFF
TGTGCCAGCAGCTTAGCGCAGGGGGCATACACTGAAGCTTTCTTT
>TRBV2|TRBJ2-7|13|-|-
CASSWQGGGEQYF
TGTGCCAGCAGTTGGCAGGGAGGCGGCGAGCAGTACTTC
>TRBV4-1|TRBJ2-1|17|-|-
CASSQPRNRVRDNEQFF
TGCGCCAGCAGCCAACCCCGAAACAGGGTCCGTGACAATGAGCAGTTCTTC
>TRBV30|TRBJ1-2|13|-|-
CAWSVRLEYGYTF
TGTGCCTGGAGTGTACGATTAGAGTATGGCTACACCTTC
>TRBV5-6|TRBJ2-1|15|TRBD2|once
CASSLGLAGAHEQFF
TGTGCCAGCAGCCTGGGTCTAGCGGGGGCTCATGAGCAGTTCTTC
>TRBV18|TRBJ2-4|12|-|once
CASSPQGGIQYF
TGTGCCAGCTCACCACAGGGAGGCATTCAGTACTTC
>TRBV7-9|TRBJ1-4|14|-|-
CASSQQGNNEKLFF
TGTGCCAGCAGCCAACAGGGTAATAATGAAAAACTGTTTTTT
>TRBV28|TRBJ2-1|20|TRBD1|-
CASSYPPGQRNTSSYNEQFF
TGTGCCAGCAGTTACCCGCCGGGACAGCGTAACACCAGCTCCTACAATGAGCAGTTCTTC
>TRBV11-2|TRBJ2-1|15|TRBD2|-
CASTQGTSVHNEQFF
TGTGCCAGCACCCAGGGGACTAGCGTTCACAATGAGCAGTTCTTC
>TRBV27|TRBJ2-1|15|TRBD1|-
CASSSPGQVFNEQFF
TGTGCCAGCAGTTCACCGGGACAGGTTTTCAATGAGCAGTTCTTC
>TRBV18|TRBJ2-7|13|-|-
CASSDYRGYEQYF
TGTGCCAGCTCAGATTACCGGGGGTACGAGCAGTACTTC
>TRBV5-1|TRBJ2-1|18|TRBD2|-
CASSFGLAGINSYNEQFF
TGCGCCAGCAGCTTTGGGCTAGCGGGGATAAACTCCTACAATGAGCAGTTCTTC
>TRBV7-3|TRBJ2-1|16|TRBD1|-
CASSLAPGQEYNEQFF
TGTGCCAGCAGCTTAGCGCCGGGACAGGAGTACAATGAGCAGTTCTTC
>TRBV7-8|TRBJ1-6|15|TRBD1|-
CASSSGQAGISPLHF
TGTGCCAGCAGCTCCGGACAGGCGGGCATCTCACCCCTCCACTTT
>TRBV7-2|TRBJ2-3|15|-|-
CASRGAPAGTDTQYF
TGTGCCAGCAGGGGGGCCCCAGCGGGCACAGATACGCAGTATTTT
>TRBV19|TRBJ1-5|13|-|-
CASSTSTAQPQHF
TGTGCCAGTAGTACTTCGACAGCTCAGCCCCAGCATTTT
>TRBV6-5|TRBJ1-2|15|-|-
CASRDRTTGKYGYTF
TGTGCCAGCAGAGATCGCACTACAGGGAAGTATGGCTACACCTTC
>TRBV18|TRBJ1-5|13|-|-
CASSPSGEQPQHF
TGTGCCAGCTCACCCTCAGGGGAACAGCCCCAGCATTTT
>TRBV4-2|TRBJ2-4|17|TRBD2|-
CASSQEGGSLAKNIQYF
TGTGCCAGCAGCCAAGAGGGGGGGTCCTTGGCCAAAAACATTCAGTACTTC
>TRBV19|TRBJ2-7|14|TRBD1|-
CASKSGTGLYEQYF
TGTGCCAGTAAATCGGGGACAGGGCTCTACGAGCAGTACTTC
>TRBV5-1|TRBJ1-1|13|-|-
CASRDTENTEAFF
TGCGCCAGCAGGGATACAGAGAACACTGAAGCTTTCTTT
>TRBV10-2|TRBJ1-6|14|-|-
CASSDRSYNSPLHF
TGCGCCAGCAGTGACAGATCCTATAATTCACCCCTCCACTTT
>TRBV7-8|TRBJ2-7|12|TRBD2|-
CASSRTSNEQYF
TGTGCCAGCAGCCGGACTAGTAACGAGCAGTACTTC
>TRBV5-4|TRBJ2-5|15|TRBD2|-
CASSKGLALGETQYF
TGTGCCAGCAGCAAGGGACTAGCCCTCGGGGAGACCCAGTACTTC
>TRBV11-2|TRBJ1-6|15|TRBD1|-
CASSLGTGGRSPLHF
TGTGCCAGCAGCTTGGGGACAGGGGGCAGGTCACCCCTCCACTTT